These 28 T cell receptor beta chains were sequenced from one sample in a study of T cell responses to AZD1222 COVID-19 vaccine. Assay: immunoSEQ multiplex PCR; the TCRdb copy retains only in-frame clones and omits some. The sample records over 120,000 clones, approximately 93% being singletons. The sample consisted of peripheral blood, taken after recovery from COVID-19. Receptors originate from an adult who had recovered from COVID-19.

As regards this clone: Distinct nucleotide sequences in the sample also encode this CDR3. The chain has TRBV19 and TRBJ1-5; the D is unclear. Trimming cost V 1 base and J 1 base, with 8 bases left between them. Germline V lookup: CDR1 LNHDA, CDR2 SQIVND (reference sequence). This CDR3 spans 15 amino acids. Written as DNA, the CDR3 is TGTGCCAGTAGTATAGTCCCAGGAAGCAATCAGCCCCAGCATTTT. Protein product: CASSIVPGSNQPQHF.

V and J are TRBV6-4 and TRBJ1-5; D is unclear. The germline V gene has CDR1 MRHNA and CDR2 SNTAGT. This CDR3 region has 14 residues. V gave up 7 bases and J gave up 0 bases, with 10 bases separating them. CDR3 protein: CASKDRNSNQPQHF. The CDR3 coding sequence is TGTGCCAGCAAGGACCGAAATAGCAATCAGCCCCAGCATTTT.

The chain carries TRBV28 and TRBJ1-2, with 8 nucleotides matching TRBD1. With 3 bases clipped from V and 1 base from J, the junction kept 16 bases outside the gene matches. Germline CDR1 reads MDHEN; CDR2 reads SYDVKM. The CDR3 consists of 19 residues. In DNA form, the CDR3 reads TGTGCCAGCAGTTTGCGGGTGTTTTATAGGGACAGGCATAACTATGGCTACACCTTC. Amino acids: CASSLRVFYRDRHNYGYTF.

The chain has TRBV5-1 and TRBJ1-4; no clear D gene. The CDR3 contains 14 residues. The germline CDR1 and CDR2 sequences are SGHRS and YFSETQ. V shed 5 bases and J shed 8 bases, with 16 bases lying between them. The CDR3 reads CASSPDGAREKLFF. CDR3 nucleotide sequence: TGCGCCAGCAGTCCGGACGGAGCTAGGGAAAAACTGTTTTTT.

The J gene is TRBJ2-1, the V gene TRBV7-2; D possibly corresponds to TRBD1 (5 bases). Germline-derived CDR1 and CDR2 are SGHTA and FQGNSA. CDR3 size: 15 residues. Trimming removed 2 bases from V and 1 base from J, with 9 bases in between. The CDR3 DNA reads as TGTGCCAGCAGCTTAAGGGGATTGTCCTACAATGAGCAGTTCTTC. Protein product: CASSLRGLSYNEQFF.

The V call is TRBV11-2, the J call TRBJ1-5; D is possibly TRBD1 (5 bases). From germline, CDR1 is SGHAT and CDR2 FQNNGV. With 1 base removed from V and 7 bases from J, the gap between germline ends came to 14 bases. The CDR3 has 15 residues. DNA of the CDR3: TGTGCCAGCAGCTTAGGATTAGGGGTTAGACAGCCCCAGCATTTT. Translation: CASSLGLGVRQPQHF.

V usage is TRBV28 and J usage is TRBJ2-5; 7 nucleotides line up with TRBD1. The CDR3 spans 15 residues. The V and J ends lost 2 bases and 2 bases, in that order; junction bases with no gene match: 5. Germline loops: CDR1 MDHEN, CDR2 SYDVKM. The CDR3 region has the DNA TGTGCCAGCAGTTTAAAGGGGGCAGTGCAAGAGACCCAGTACTTC. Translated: CASSLKGAVQETQYF.

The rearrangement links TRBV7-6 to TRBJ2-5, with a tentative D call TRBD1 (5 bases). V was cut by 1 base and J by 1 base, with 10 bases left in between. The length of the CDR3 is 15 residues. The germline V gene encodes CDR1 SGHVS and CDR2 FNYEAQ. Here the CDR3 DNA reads TGTGCCAGCAGCTTAGGGTGGGGCAGCCAAGAGACCCAGTACTTC. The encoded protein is CASSLGWGSQETQYF.

The CDR3 loop reads CASSALQGSLYEQYF. Here the CDR3 DNA reads TGTGCCAGCAGCGCGCTACAAGGGTCCCTCTACGAGCAGTACTTC. The chain links TRBV7-9 to TRBJ2-7; the D is unclear. Germline CDR1 is SEHNR and CDR2 is FQNEAQ (reference sequence). Trimming pared 5 bases from V and 3 bases from J, leaving 17 bases between. CDR3 size: 15 residues.

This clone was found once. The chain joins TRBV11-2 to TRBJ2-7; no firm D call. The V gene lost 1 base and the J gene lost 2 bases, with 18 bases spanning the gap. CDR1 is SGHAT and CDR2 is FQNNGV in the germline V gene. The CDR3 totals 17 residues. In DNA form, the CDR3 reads TGTGCCAGCAGCTTAGTGACGACTGCCACACCCGCCTACGAGCAGTACTTC. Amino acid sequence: CASSLVTTATPAYEQYF.

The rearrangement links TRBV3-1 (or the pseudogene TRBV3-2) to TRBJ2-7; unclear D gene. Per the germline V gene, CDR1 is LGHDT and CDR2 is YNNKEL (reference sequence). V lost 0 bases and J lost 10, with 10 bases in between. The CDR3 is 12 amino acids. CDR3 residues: CASSQEVTKQYF. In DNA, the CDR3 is TGTGCCAGCAGCCAAGAAGTCACGAAACAGTACTTC.

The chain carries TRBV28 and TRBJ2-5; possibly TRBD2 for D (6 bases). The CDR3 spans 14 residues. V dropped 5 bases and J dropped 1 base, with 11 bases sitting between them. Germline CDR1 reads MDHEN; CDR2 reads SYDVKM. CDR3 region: CASSPQAGQETQYF. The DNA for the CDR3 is TGTGCCAGCAGTCCCCAAGCGGGCCAAGAGACCCAGTACTTC.

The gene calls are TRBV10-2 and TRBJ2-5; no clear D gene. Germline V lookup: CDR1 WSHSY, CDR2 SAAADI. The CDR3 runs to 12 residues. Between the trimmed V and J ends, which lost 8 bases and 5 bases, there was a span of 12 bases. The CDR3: CASSGLRETQYF. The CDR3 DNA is TGCGCCAGCTCCGGGCTTCGGGAGACCCAGTACTTC.

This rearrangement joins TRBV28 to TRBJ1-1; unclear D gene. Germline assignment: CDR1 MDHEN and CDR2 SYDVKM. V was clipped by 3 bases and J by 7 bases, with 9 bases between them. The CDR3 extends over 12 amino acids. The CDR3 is CASSFSLSEAFF. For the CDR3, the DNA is TGTGCCAGCAGTTTCTCTCTAAGTGAAGCTTTCTTT. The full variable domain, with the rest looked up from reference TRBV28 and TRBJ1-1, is DVKVTQSSRYLVKRTGEKVFLECVQDMDHENMFWYRQDPGLGLRLIYFSYDVKMKEKGDIPEGYSVSREKKERFSLILESASTNQTSMYLCASSFSLSEAFFGQGTRLTVV.

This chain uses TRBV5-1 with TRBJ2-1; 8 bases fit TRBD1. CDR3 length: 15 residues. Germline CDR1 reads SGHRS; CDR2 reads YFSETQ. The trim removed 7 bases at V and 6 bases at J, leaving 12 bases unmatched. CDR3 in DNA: TGCGCCAGCTCCCGCAGGGGGCCCAGTCCCAATGAGCAGTTCTTC. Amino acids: CASSRRGPSPNEQFF.

The CDR3, as DNA: TGTGCCAGCAGTTTCCGAGGCACTGAAGCTTTCTTT. It is translated as CASSFRGTEAFF. This chain joins TRBV27 and TRBJ1-1; D gene uncertain. Trimming stripped 3 bases from V and 4 bases from J, with 6 bases between. CDR1 is MNHEY and CDR2 is SMNVEV in the germline V gene (reference sequence). This CDR3 region has 12 residues.

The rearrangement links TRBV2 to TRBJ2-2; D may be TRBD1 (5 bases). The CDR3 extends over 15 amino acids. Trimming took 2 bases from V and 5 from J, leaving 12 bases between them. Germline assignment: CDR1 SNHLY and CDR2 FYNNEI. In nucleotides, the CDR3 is TGTGCCAGCAGTGAAAGCAGGGTCGGGACCGGGGAGCTGTTTTTT. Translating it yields CASSESRVGTGELFF.

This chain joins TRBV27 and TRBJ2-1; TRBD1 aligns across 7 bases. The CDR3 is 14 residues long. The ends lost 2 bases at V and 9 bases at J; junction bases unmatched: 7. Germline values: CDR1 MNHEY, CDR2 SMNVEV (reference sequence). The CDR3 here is CASSLRGRVSEQFF. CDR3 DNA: TGTGCCAGCAGTTTAAGGGGGCGGGTAAGTGAGCAGTTCTTC.

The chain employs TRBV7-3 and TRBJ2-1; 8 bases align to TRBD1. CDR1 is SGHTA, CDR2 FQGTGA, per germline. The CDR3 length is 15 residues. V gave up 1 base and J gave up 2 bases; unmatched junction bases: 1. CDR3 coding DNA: TGTGCCAGCAGCTTAAGACAGGGGACCTACAATGAGCAGTTCTTC. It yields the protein CASSLRQGTYNEQFF.

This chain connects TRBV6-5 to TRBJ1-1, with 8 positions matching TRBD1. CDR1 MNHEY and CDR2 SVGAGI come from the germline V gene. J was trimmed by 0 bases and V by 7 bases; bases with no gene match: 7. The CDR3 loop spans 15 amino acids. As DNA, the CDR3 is TGTGCCAGCAACCAGGACAGGGTCCTGAACACTGAAGCTTTCTTT. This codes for CASNQDRVLNTEAFF.

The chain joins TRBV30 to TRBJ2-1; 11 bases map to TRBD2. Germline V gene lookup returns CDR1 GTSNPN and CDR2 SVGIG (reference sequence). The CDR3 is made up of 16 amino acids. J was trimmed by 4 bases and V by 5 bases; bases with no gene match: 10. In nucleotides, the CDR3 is TGTGCCTGGGGACTGAGACTAGCGGGGTCATACAATGAGCAGTTCTTC. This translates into CAWGLRLAGSYNEQFF.

In nucleotides, the CDR3 is TGTGCCAGTAGTACGGACAGGGCCTCCACAGATACGCAGTATTTT. This codes for CASSTDRASTDTQYF. The chain recombines TRBV19 with TRBJ2-3, with 8 nucleotides matching TRBD1. The ends lost 4 bases at V and 2 bases at J; junction bases unmatched: 5. Germline CDR1 is LNHDA and CDR2 is SQIVND (reference sequence). The CDR3 contains 15 residues.

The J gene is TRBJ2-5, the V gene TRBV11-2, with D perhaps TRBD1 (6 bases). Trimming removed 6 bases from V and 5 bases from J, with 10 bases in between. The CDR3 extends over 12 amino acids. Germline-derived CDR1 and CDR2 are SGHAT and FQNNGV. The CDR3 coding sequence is TGTGCCAGCAGAACAGGGTGGGAGACCCAGTACTTC. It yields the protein CASRTGWETQYF.

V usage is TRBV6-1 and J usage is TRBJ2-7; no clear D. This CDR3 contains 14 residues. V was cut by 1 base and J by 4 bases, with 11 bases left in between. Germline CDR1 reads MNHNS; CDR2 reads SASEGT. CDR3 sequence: CASSEDPIGYEQYF. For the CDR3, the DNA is TGTGCCAGCAGTGAAGACCCCATCGGATACGAGCAGTACTTC.

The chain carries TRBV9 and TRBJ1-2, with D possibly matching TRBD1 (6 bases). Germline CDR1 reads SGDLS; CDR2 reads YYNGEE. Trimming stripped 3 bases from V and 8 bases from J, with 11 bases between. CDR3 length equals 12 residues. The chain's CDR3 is CASSAGVVGYTF. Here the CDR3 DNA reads TGTGCCAGCAGCGCAGGGGTAGTGGGCTACACCTTC.

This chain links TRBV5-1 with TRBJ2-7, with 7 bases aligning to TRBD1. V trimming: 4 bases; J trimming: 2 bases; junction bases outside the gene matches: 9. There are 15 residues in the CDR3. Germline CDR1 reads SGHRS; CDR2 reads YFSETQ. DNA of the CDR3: TGCGCCAGCAGCCAACCGGGACAGATAACCTACGAGCAGTACTTC. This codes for CASSQPGQITYEQYF.

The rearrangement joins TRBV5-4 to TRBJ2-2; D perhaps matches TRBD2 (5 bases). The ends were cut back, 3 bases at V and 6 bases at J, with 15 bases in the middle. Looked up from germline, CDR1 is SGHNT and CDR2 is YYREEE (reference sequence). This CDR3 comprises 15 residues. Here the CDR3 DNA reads TGTGCCAGCAGCTCCCCGGACCGGGAAGCCGGGGAGCTGTTTTTT. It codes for CASSSPDREAGELFF.

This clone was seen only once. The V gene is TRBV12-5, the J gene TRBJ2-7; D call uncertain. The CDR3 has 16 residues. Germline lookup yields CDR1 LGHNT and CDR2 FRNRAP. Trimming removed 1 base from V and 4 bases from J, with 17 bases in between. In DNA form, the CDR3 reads TGTGCTAGTGGTTTGGCCGATTACATCCCTTGTTACGAGCAGTACTTC. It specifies CASGLADYIPCYEQYF.